This entry lists 21 T cell receptor beta chains sequenced from one sample in a study of cytomegalovirus exposure and HLA in healthy donors. In the PCR, 60 Vbeta and 13 Jbeta primers were used. The table came from immunoSEQ multiplex PCR; TCRdb's copy has only in-frame clones and leaves some out. The sample records 120,000 or so clones, over 65% being singletons. The specimen sequenced was PBMCs. These receptor sequences come from a man aged 25 to 40 in good health and CMV-seronegative.

CDR3 nucleotides: TGTGCCAGTAGCACTGGACTAGCGGGCCTCACCTACGAGCAGTACTTC. Amino acid sequence: CASSTGLAGLTYEQYF. The chain employs TRBV19 and TRBJ2-7, with 11 bases aligning to TRBD2. Trimming took 6 bases from V and 2 from J; bases not matched to a gene: 9. Germline lookup yields CDR1 LNHDA and CDR2 SQIVND (reference sequence). This CDR3 contains 16 residues.

This chain connects TRBV10-3 to TRBJ1-1, with D perhaps matching TRBD1 (6 bases). Germline CDR1 reads ENHRY; CDR2 reads SYGVKD. V was cut by 4 bases and J by 4 bases, with 13 bases left in between. This CDR3 comprises 14 residues. CDR3: CAISGRGGGTEAFF. The CDR3 coding sequence is TGTGCCATCAGTGGAAGGGGAGGGGGCACTGAAGCTTTCTTT.

This sequence joins TRBV30 and TRBJ1-3; a possible D gene is TRBD1 (6 bases). The CDR3 has 13 amino acids. Germline loops: CDR1 GTSNPN, CDR2 SVGIG (reference sequence). The CDR3 nucleotides are TGTGCGTGGGACACCCACTCTGGAAACACCATATATTTT. This codes for CAWDTHSGNTIYF.

V gene TRBV7-9 combines with J gene TRBJ2-7; TRBD2 is a possible D gene (6 bases). The V gene lost 0 bases and the J gene lost 2 bases, with 11 bases spanning the gap. CDR3 length: 15 residues. Germline V gives CDR1 SEHNR, CDR2 FQNEAQ (reference sequence). CDR3 amino acids: CASSLASGLTYEQYF. The DNA of the CDR3 is TGTGCCAGCAGCTTAGCCTCGGGACTGACCTACGAGCAGTACTTC.

This clone was recorded once. This sequence joins TRBV27 and TRBJ1-4; 10 positions agree with TRBD1. V trimming: 3 bases; J trimming: 7 bases; junction bases outside the gene matches: 8. The CDR3 runs 16 residues. Germline V gives CDR1 MNHEY, CDR2 SMNVEV (reference sequence). In DNA, the CDR3 is TGTGCCAGCAGTTTTCTCGACAGGGGGCGAGGTGAAAAACTGTTTTTT. It encodes CASSFLDRGRGEKLFF. Filled out from reference TRBV27 and TRBJ1-4, the complete variable domain reads EAQVTQNPRYLITVTGKKLTVTCSQNMNHEYMSWYRQDPGLGLRQIYYSMNVEVTDKGDVPEGYKVSRKEKRNFPLILESPSPNQTSLYFCASSFLDRGRGEKLFFGSGTQLSVL.

This rearrangement joins TRBV2 to TRBJ1-1, with no clear D. Germline loops: CDR1 SNHLY, CDR2 FYNNEI. V lost 7 bases to trimming and J lost 4 bases, with 16 bases between them. The CDR3 is 14 amino acids. The CDR3: CASMSPLIGTEAFF. CDR3 coding DNA: TGTGCCAGCATGAGCCCACTAATAGGCACTGAAGCTTTCTTT. The complete variable domain, with remaining parts taken from reference TRBV2 and TRBJ1-1, reads EPEVTQTPSHQVTQMGQEVILRCVPISNHLYFYWYRQILGQKVEFLVSFYNNEISEKSEIFDDQFSVERPDGSNFTLKIRSTKLEDSAMYFCASMSPLIGTEAFFGQGTRLTVV.

This clone was counted between two and nine times. The chain employs TRBV6-4 and TRBJ2-2; D is uncertain. The CDR3 is 14 residues long. Trimming took off 8 bases at V and 2 bases at J, with 12 bases between the two ends. From germline, CDR1 is MRHNA and CDR2 SNTAGT. CDR3 DNA: TGTGCCAGCCAGTTGGTATTCAACACCGGGGAGCTGTTTTTT. Its translation: CASQLVFNTGELFF.

This chain connects TRBV13 to TRBJ1-1; tentative D call: TRBD1 (5 bases). The CDR3 is 14 residues long. The V gene's germline CDR1 is PRHDT and CDR2 FYEKMQ (reference sequence). Trimming pared 5 bases from V and 1 base from J, leaving 11 bases between. This CDR3 is CASSPSGPNTEAFF. CDR3 DNA sequence: TGTGCCAGCAGCCCGTCAGGGCCGAACACTGAAGCTTTCTTT.

The genes are TRBV28 and TRBJ1-5; no clear D. V was shortened by 5 bases and J by 2 bases, with 13 bases between the two germline ends. Germline CDR1 is MDHEN and CDR2 is SYDVKM. The CDR3 is made up of 15 amino acids. CDR3 sequence: CASSEIMVGNQPQHF. The CDR3 DNA is TGTGCCAGCAGTGAGATAATGGTGGGCAATCAGCCCCAGCATTTT.

The rearrangement links TRBV11-3 to TRBJ2-1, with 7 bases aligning to TRBD2. The CDR3 consists of 16 residues. From germline, CDR1 is SGHNT and CDR2 YENEEA. The ends lost 3 bases at V and 2 bases at J; junction bases unmatched: 7. The CDR3 spells CASSFSSGGTYNEQFF. CDR3 coding DNA: TGTGCCAGCAGCTTTTCATCCGGGGGGACCTACAATGAGCAGTTCTTC.

V is TRBV29-1 and J is TRBJ2-3; weak D call: TRBD1 (6 bases). CDR3 size: 12 residues. Germline loops: CDR1 SQVTM, CDR2 ANQGSEA. V was pared by 4 bases and J by 3 bases, with 8 bases between. This CDR3 reads CSVVQGTDTQYF. In DNA form, the CDR3 reads TGCAGCGTTGTGCAGGGGACAGATACGCAGTATTTT.

The V and J genes are TRBV12-5 and TRBJ2-3; 7 bases agree with TRBD1. The trim removed 5 bases at V and 2 bases at J, leaving 4 bases unmatched. Germline CDR1 is LGHNT and CDR2 is FRNRAP. The CDR3 loop spans 14 amino acids. The CDR3: CASGLGQATDTQYF. In DNA form, the CDR3 reads TGTGCTAGTGGTCTCGGACAGGCCACAGATACGCAGTATTTT.

The V gene is TRBV6-4, the J gene TRBJ2-7; D uncertain. Trimming took 0 bases from V and 7 from J, leaving 13 bases between them. This CDR3 region has 14 residues. Germline CDR1 and CDR2: MRHNA and SNTAGT. CDR3 loop: CASSDSKFPVEQYF. The DNA of the CDR3 is TGTGCCAGCAGTGACTCGAAATTCCCGGTGGAGCAGTACTTC.

J is TRBJ2-5 and V is TRBV28, with 13 nucleotides matching TRBD2. CDR3 length: 17 residues. Unmatched junction bases numbered 7, after V lost 2 bases and J lost 4 bases. Germline V gene data show CDR1 as MDHEN and CDR2 as SYDVKM. CDR3 sequence reads: CASSLGGLAGEAETQYF. CDR3 bases: TGTGCCAGCAGTTTAGGTGGACTAGCGGGAGAGGCAGAGACCCAGTACTTC.

V and J are TRBV19 and TRBJ1-5, with 7 bases that match TRBD1. Germline V gives CDR1 LNHDA, CDR2 SQIVND (reference sequence). The CDR3 has 15 amino acids. J was trimmed by 2 bases and V by 6 bases; bases with no gene match: 7. The CDR3 protein is CASSKGASGNQPQHF. For the CDR3, the DNA is TGTGCCAGTAGCAAGGGGGCGAGTGGCAATCAGCCCCAGCATTTT.

This chain links TRBV19 with TRBJ2-6; TRBD1 might be the D (5 bases). The V gene's germline CDR1 is LNHDA and CDR2 SQIVND (reference sequence). This CDR3 has 14 residues. CDR3 bases: TGTGGGACACTCCATCAGGCTGGGGCCAACGTCCTGACTTTC. Protein product: CGTLHQAGANVLTF.

This clone was counted between two and nine times. The chain carries TRBV9 and TRBJ1-2; 8 bases match TRBD1. Germline CDR1 reads SGDLS; CDR2 reads YYNGEE. Losses at the gene ends were 4 bases for V and 6 bases for J; bases not matched to a gene: 8. The CDR3 has 14 residues. CDR3 protein: CASSRQGAPNGYTF. DNA for the CDR3: TGTGCCAGCAGCCGTCAGGGGGCGCCGAATGGCTACACCTTC.

The J gene is TRBJ2-5, the V gene TRBV6-5, with 9 nucleotides matching TRBD1. Gene TRBJ2-7 matches the end of the DNA better, so the J call may be wrong. The germline V gene has CDR1 MNHEY and CDR2 SVGAGI. This CDR3 region has 14 residues. The CDR3 DNA follows: TGTGCCAGCAGTTACGGGACAGGGATCCACGAGCAGTACTTC. This sequence encodes CASSYGTGIHEQYF.

The J gene is TRBJ2-3, the V gene TRBV5-6, with 7 bases lining up with TRBD1. Germline V gene sequence: CDR1 SGHDT, CDR2 YYEEEE. CDR3 size: 16 residues. The trim removed 6 bases at V and 0 bases at J, leaving 10 bases unmatched. The CDR3 region is CASTRGFTPSTDTQYF. The CDR3 DNA follows: TGTGCCAGCACCAGGGGGTTTACCCCGAGCACAGATACGCAGTATTTT.

The chain is built from TRBV2 and TRBJ1-2; D gene unclear. The CDR3 runs to 11 residues. The V gene's germline CDR1 is SNHLY and CDR2 FYNNEI. V was cut by 5 bases and J by 6 bases, with 7 bases left in between. CDR3 sequence (DNA): TGTGCCAGCAGTTTTAGCGATGGCTACACCTTC. It codes for CASSFSDGYTF.

The V and J genes are TRBV28 and TRBJ2-5; D gene uncertain. V dropped 4 bases and J dropped 1 base, with 10 bases sitting between them. Per the germline V gene, CDR1 is MDHEN and CDR2 is SYDVKM. CDR3 length equals 14 residues. CDR3 coding DNA: TGTGCCAGCAGTTCCACTGGGCGCCAAGAGACCCAGTACTTC. This encodes CASSSTGRQETQYF. The variable domain in full, with the rest retrieved from reference TRBV28 and TRBJ2-5, is DVKVTQSSRYLVKRTGEKVFLECVQDMDHENMFWYRQDPGLGLRLIYFSYDVKMKEKGDIPEGYSVSREKKERFSLILESASTNQTSMYLCASSSTGRQETQYFGPGTRLLVL.